This entry lists 26 T cell receptor beta chains sequenced from one sample in a study of T cell repertoires in cytomegalovirus infection. TCRdb ran MiXCR on the reads and lists one entry per CDR3 protein. The table includes 550,000 to 700,000 distinct CDR3 sequences, almost 40% detected once. Their recognized antigens are unknown. The sample consisted of cultured PBMCs, taken from culture after CMV antigen stimulation. The receptors stem from a human donor in good health (CMV status not recorded). Some clones in this sample may be carry-over from other donors' samples.

V is TRBV7-8 and J is TRBJ2-1; 10 positions match TRBD2. The CDR3 loop spans 16 amino acids. The junction had 6 bases not matched to a gene; V was cut back by 0 bases and J by 7 bases. Germline loops: CDR1 SGHVS, CDR2 FQNEAQ. CDR3 in DNA: TGTGCCAGCAGCTTAGCTCAGCGGGGGGGGGATAATGAGCAGTTCTTC. Its translation is CASSLAQRGGDNEQFF.

This clonotype came up a few times. This CDR3 reads CASSERGPYEQYF. CDR3 coding DNA: TGTGCCAGCAGTGAGCGGGGTCCCTACGAGCAGTACTTC. This chain connects TRBV6-2 or TRBV6-3 to TRBJ2-7, with 7 bases that match TRBD2. The CDR3 spans 13 residues. Per germline, CDR1 MNHEY and CDR2 SVGEGT. Trimming took 5 bases from V and 2 from J; bases not matched to a gene: 3.

This clonotype was seen a handful of times. CDR3 DNA: TGTGCCAGCAGCTTTTCCAGGGTGACTGATACTGAAGCTTTCTTT. The encoded protein is CASSFSRVTDTEAFF. This chain connects TRBV7-9 to TRBJ1-1; D perhaps matches TRBD1 (5 bases). V was clipped by 3 bases and J by 5 bases, with 16 bases between them. The germline gives CDR1 SEHNR, CDR2 FQNEAQ (reference sequence). This CDR3 is 15 amino acids long.

The chain is built from TRBV20-1 and TRBJ2-5; TRBD2 matches 8 bases. Germline CDR1 is DFQATT and CDR2 is SNEGSKA (reference sequence). The CDR3 has 15 residues. The trim removed 4 bases at V and 1 base at J, leaving 8 bases unmatched. CDR3 sequence (DNA): TGCAGTGCTACCCAGACGGGGGGGTCCCAAGAGACCCAGTACTTC. Protein sequence: CSATQTGGSQETQYF.

The chain couples TRBV12-3 or TRBV12-4 to TRBJ2-3, with D tentatively TRBD2 (6 bases). V gave up 1 base and J gave up 2 bases, with 13 bases separating them. The CDR3 extends over 16 amino acids. In nucleotides, the CDR3 is TGTGCCAGCAGTTTAGGGATCGGGACTCACACAGATACGCAGTATTTT. Its translation: CASSLGIGTHTDTQYF.

The rearrangement uses TRBV12-3 or TRBV12-4 and TRBJ2-1; 7 bases are a match to TRBD1. This CDR3 has 14 residues. V lost 6 bases and J lost 2; bases outside the gene matches: 4. The CDR3 here is CASRPGTAYNEQFF. CDR3 in DNA: TGTGCCAGCAGGCCCGGGACAGCCTACAATGAGCAGTTCTTC.

V usage is TRBV6-2 or TRBV6-3 and J usage is TRBJ1-6, with 8 bases lining up with TRBD1. With 2 bases clipped from V and 2 bases from J, the junction kept 5 bases outside the gene matches. The CDR3 runs to 17 residues. The germline CDR1 and CDR2 sequences are MNHEY and SVGEGT. The CDR3 is CASSYGTGGAYNSPLHF. DNA of the CDR3: TGTGCCAGCAGTTACGGGACAGGTGGCGCCTATAATTCACCCCTCCACTTT.

The count of this clonotype is one. The genes are TRBV20-1 and TRBJ1-1, with no clear D. Germline V gene lookup returns CDR1 DFQATT and CDR2 SNEGSKA (reference sequence). This CDR3 is built from 9 residues. V lost 5 bases and J 10 bases, leaving 8 bases between the germline ends. Here the CDR3 DNA reads TGCAGTGCTCTATGGGTAGCTTTCTTT. Its protein product is CSALWVAFF.

This clonotype was found a few times. This rearrangement joins TRBV12-5 to TRBJ2-7; 9 nucleotides match TRBD2. Per the germline V gene, CDR1 is LGHNT and CDR2 is FRNRAP. The CDR3 extends over 14 amino acids. V dropped 5 bases and J dropped 7; count of bases not matched to a gene: 9. The CDR3 region has the DNA TGTGCTAGTGGTAAAACTAGCGCGGGGGGGGAGCAGTACTTC. Encoded protein: CASGKTSAGGEQYF.

V and J are TRBV6-1 and TRBJ2-7; a possible D gene is TRBD1 (6 bases). The germline V gene encodes CDR1 MNHNS and CDR2 SASEGT. This CDR3 contains 15 residues. Trimming took off 4 bases at V and 7 bases at J, with 20 bases between the two ends. This CDR3 is CASSVGQFLVMEQYF. Written as DNA, the CDR3 is TGTGCCAGCAGTGTTGGACAGTTCCTCGTTATGGAGCAGTACTTC.

This clonotype was counted only a few times. In DNA, the CDR3 is TGTGCCAGTAGTATGGGGTACAATGAGCAGTTCTTC. Its protein product is CASSMGYNEQFF. The chain links TRBV19 to TRBJ2-1; D not resolved. V lost 3 bases to trimming and J lost 4 bases, with 4 bases between them. The CDR3 runs 12 residues. Germline lookup yields CDR1 LNHDA and CDR2 SQIVND (reference sequence).

Here the CDR3 reads CASSEVGLAGGNEQYF. CDR3 sequence (DNA): TGTGCCAGCAGTGAAGTTGGACTAGCGGGAGGGAACGAGCAGTACTTC. The chain combines TRBV2 with TRBJ2-7; 15 bases agree with TRBD2. J was trimmed by 5 bases and V by 1 base; bases with no gene match: 3. The germline CDR1 and CDR2 sequences are SNHLY and FYNNEI. The CDR3 is 16 amino acids.

The chain uses TRBV6-1 and TRBJ1-1; D gene ambiguous. Trimming removed 7 bases from V and 0 bases from J, with 9 bases in between. CDR3 size: 13 residues. Germline assignment: CDR1 MNHNS and CDR2 SASEGT. CDR3 protein: CASKQTVNTEAFF. DNA for the CDR3: TGTGCCAGCAAGCAGACGGTGAACACTGAAGCTTTCTTT.

This clonotype occurred a few times. The chain has TRBV28 and TRBJ2-7; D perhaps matches TRBD1 (6 bases). The CDR3 is 11 amino acids. The germline V gene has CDR1 MDHEN and CDR2 SYDVKM. V lost 9 bases, J lost 6 bases, and 12 bases lay in between. The CDR3 protein is CASAGAIEQYF. The CDR3, as DNA: TGTGCCAGTGCAGGGGCGATCGAGCAGTACTTC.

This clonotype was seen only a few times. The V call is TRBV7-8, the J call TRBJ2-7; D remains ambiguous. The V gene's germline CDR1 is SGHVS and CDR2 FQNEAQ. With 2 bases removed from V and 4 bases from J, the gap between germline ends came to 9 bases. The CDR3 has 13 residues. CDR3 in DNA: TGTGCCAGCAGCTTATTGGCATGGTACGAGCAGTACTTC. It is translated as CASSLLAWYEQYF.

The chain couples TRBV7-2 to TRBJ2-1; 7 nucleotides align to TRBD1. Trimming at V came to 5 bases and at J to 4 bases, leaving 5 bases not matched to a gene. In germline, CDR1 is SGHTA, CDR2 FQGNSA. This CDR3 is built from 14 residues. CDR3: CASSLRDRYNEQFF. In DNA, the CDR3 is TGTGCCAGCAGCCTTAGGGACAGATACAATGAGCAGTTCTTC.

This clonotype has a count of ten or more. The V call is TRBV7-2, the J call TRBJ1-5, with a weak D call TRBD1 (6 bases). The length of the CDR3 is 14 residues. Trimming pared 6 bases from V and 3 bases from J, leaving 12 bases between. CDR1 and CDR2 from the germline V gene are SGHTA and FQGNSA. CDR3 sequence reads: CASSRGGANQPQHF. DNA for the CDR3: TGTGCCAGCAGTCGAGGGGGGGCCAATCAGCCCCAGCATTTT.

This clonotype was detected a few times. The chain's CDR3 is CASSHLGLAGAYSGANVLTF. The CDR3 nucleotides read TGCGCCAGCAGCCATCTGGGACTAGCGGGAGCTTACTCTGGGGCCAACGTCCTGACTTTC. The chain uses TRBV4-1 and TRBJ2-6; 14 bases line up with TRBD2. This CDR3 is 20 amino acids long. From germline, CDR1 is MGHRA and CDR2 YSYEKL. The V segment lost 3 bases and the J segment 0 bases; nucleotides outside the gene matches: 7.

The chain recombines TRBV4-1 with TRBJ1-2, with D possibly TRBD1 on 6 matching bases. Trimming removed 2 bases from V and 2 bases from J, with 15 bases in between. Germline V lookup: CDR1 MGHRA, CDR2 YSYEKL. The CDR3 totals 16 residues. CDR3 bases: TGCGCCAGCAGCCAAAATAGGCAAACAGGGAACTATGGCTACACCTTC. This encodes CASSQNRQTGNYGYTF.

This clonotype was recorded a few times. This chain connects TRBV25-1 to TRBJ2-3; TRBD1 is a possible D gene (5 bases). Germline CDR1 and CDR2: MGHDK and SYGVNS. The CDR3 totals 14 residues. V lost 1 base to trimming and J lost 5 bases, with 10 bases between them. In DNA form, the CDR3 reads TGTGCCAGCAGTGAATGGGGCCGACGAGATACGCAGTATTTT. It is translated as CASSEWGRRDTQYF.

The table lists this clonotype with a count of one. The chain joins TRBV18 to TRBJ2-7; weak D call: TRBD1 (5 bases). V was shortened by 2 bases and J by 6 bases, with 11 bases between the two germline ends. This CDR3 region has 13 residues. CDR1 is KGHSH, CDR2 LQKENI, per germline. In nucleotides, the CDR3 is TGTGCCAGCTCACCAGGGGCGAGTTCCGAGCAGTACTTC. Its translation is CASSPGASSEQYF.

This clonotype was seen ten or more times. The chain combines TRBV7-2 with TRBJ1-1, with D possibly matching TRBD1 (6 bases). Trimming cost V 5 bases and J 5 bases, with 12 bases left between them. Germline V gene sequence: CDR1 SGHTA, CDR2 FQGNSA. The CDR3 length is 13 residues. The CDR3 here is CASSDRRGTEAFF. CDR3 DNA sequence: TGTGCCAGCAGCGACAGGAGGGGGACTGAAGCTTTCTTT.

This rearrangement joins TRBV28 to TRBJ1-6; tentatively, D is TRBD1 (5 bases). CDR1 and CDR2 from the germline V gene are MDHEN and SYDVKM. CDR3 length: 16 residues. Trimming pared 6 bases from V and 4 bases from J, leaving 16 bases between. The CDR3 spells CASSLEGVRYNSPLHF. CDR3 in DNA: TGTGCCAGCAGCCTCGAAGGGGTTAGATATAATTCACCCCTCCACTTT.

A word on this clonotype: Likely a read error: the CDR3 ends without its conserved phenylalanine or tryptophan. The rearrangement links TRBV24-1 to TRBJ2-3, with D possibly being TRBD1 (6 bases). The length of the CDR3 is 24 residues. Trimming cost V 5 bases and J 0 bases, with 38 bases left between them. CDR1 and CDR2 from the germline V gene are KGHDR and SFDVKD. CDR3 in DNA: TGTGCCACCAGTGCGCTCGGGTCCTTGCAGGGGCCCAACAACCAGCCCTCTAGCACAGATACGCAGTATTAT. Its translation is CATSALGSLQGPNNQPSSTDTQYY.

This clonotype has more than one count but fewer than ten. V is TRBV28 and J is TRBJ1-2, with a tentative D call TRBD1 (5 bases). This CDR3 is 14 amino acids long. Trimming removed 5 bases from V and 4 bases from J, with 14 bases in between. Germline values: CDR1 MDHEN, CDR2 SYDVKM. The CDR3 sequence is CASSPRGGIYGYTF. The DNA for the CDR3 is TGTGCCAGCAGTCCCCGCGGGGGGATCTATGGCTACACCTTC.

The chain recombines TRBV7-2 with TRBJ2-1; D gene ambiguous. The germline V and J ends were trimmed by 2 bases and 16 bases, with 12 bases remaining between them. The germline V gene has CDR1 SGHTA and CDR2 FQGNSA. This CDR3 has 11 amino acids. CDR3 protein: CASSLSPRPFF. CDR3 DNA: TGTGCCAGCAGCTTATCACCCAGACCATTCTTC. Full variable domain (outside the CDR3, taken from reference TRBV7-2 and TRBJ2-1): GAGVSQSPSNKVTEKGKDVELRCDPISGHTALYWYRQSLGQGLEFLIYFQGNSAPDKSGLPSDRFSAERTGGSVSTLTIQRTQQEDSAVYLCASSLSPRPFFGPGTRLTVL.